Listed below are T cell receptor beta chains from one sample, sequenced in a study of Graves' ophthalmopathy and Graves' hyperthyroidism. TCRdb analysed the multiplex PCR reads with MiXCR anew, one entry per CDR3 protein. The sample shows around 590,000 distinct CDR3 sequences, under 45% of them seen only once. Material for sequencing was peripheral blood or thyroid tissue (not recorded which). All receptors derive from an adult man with Graves' hyperthyroidism. CDR3s include the opening cysteine and the closing phenylalanine or tryptophan. The D gene is left open where the match is weak. The size field is filled for only some rows; it gives once, few, many or a size class.

clone_size	j_call	v_call	d_call	cdr3_nt	cdr3_aa
.	TRBJ2-7	TRBV2	TRBD2	TGTGCCAGCAGTTCGGGACTAGCGGAATCTATCTACGAGCAGTACTTC	CASSSGLAESIYEQYF
.	TRBJ2-7	TRBV10-3	TRBD1	TGTGCCAGCAGCCCCGGGACAGAAATATGGGGCTACGAGCAGTACTTC	CASSPGTEIWGYEQYF
.	TRBJ1-1	TRBV15	.	TGTGCCACCAGCGGTGAGTCGGTGAACACTGAAGCTTTCTTT	CATSGESVNTEAFF
many	TRBJ2-7	TRBV5-5	.	TGTGCCAGCAGCTTGGTTCTAGCCAACGAGCAGTACTTC	CASSLVLANEQYF
many	TRBJ1-2	TRBV9	.	TGTGCCAGCAGCGTAGATACGGACCCGACCATCTATGGCTACACCTTC	CASSVDTDPTIYGYTF
many	TRBJ1-2	TRBV10-3	.	TGTGCCATCAGTGAGTCGTCGCGGGACAAGGGTCTAGGGAACTATGGCTACACCTTC	CAISESSRDKGLGNYGYTF
many	TRBJ1-6	TRBV2	.	TGTGCCAGCAGTAGGGATCATAATTCACCCCTCCACTTT	CASSRDHNSPLHF
.	TRBJ1-2	TRBV10-2	.	TGCGCCAGCAGTGACCCGGGGCGGGGAGACTACACCTTC	CASSDPGRGDYTF
many	TRBJ1-1	TRBV9	TRBD1	TGTGCCAGCAGCGAGAGACAGGGGACTCTGGGGACTGAAGCTTTCTTT	CASSERQGTLGTEAFF
few	TRBJ1-2	TRBV30	TRBD1	TGTGCCTGGAGTCCACAGGGGCATGGCTATGGCTACACCTTC	CAWSPQGHGYGYTF
once	TRBJ2-5	TRBV19	TRBD2	TGTGCCAGTAGTATGTTCGGCGGGGGGAAAGAGACCCAGTACTTC	CASSMFGGGKETQYF
many	TRBJ2-5	TRBV5-4	TRBD1	TGTGCCAGCAGCCTACAGGGGGTAACGGAGACCCAGTACTTC	CASSLQGVTETQYF
.	TRBJ2-7	TRBV7-9	TRBD2	TGTGCCAGCAGCTTAGCGCCGGATAGCGGGAGGGCAATCCACGAGCAGTACTTC	CASSLAPDSGRAIHEQYF
many	TRBJ1-6	TRBV19	TRBD1	TGTGCCAGTAGCCACCGTGGGGACAGTAATTCACCCCTCCACTTT	CASSHRGDSNSPLHF
few	TRBJ2-3	TRBV2	TRBD2	TGTGCCACAAGCGGGAGTGCAGATACGCAGTATTTT	CATSGSADTQYF
once	TRBJ1-1	TRBV5-1	.	TGCGCCAGCAGCTTGGGAGTTGAGGGAGATACTTTCTTT	CASSLGVEGDTFF
many	TRBJ2-5	TRBV2	TRBD2	TGTGCCAGCAGTTTCAGGAGCGGGAGGGCCGGGGAGACCCAGTACTTC	CASSFRSGRAGETQYF
many	TRBJ2-7	TRBV12-3/TRBV12-4	.	TGTGCCAGCAGTTTTGTGGGGGCAGGCTACGAGCAGTACTTC	CASSFVGAGYEQYF
many	TRBJ1-2	TRBV5-6	TRBD1	TGTGCCAGCAGCTTGTGGCAGGGGGCGCGGGGCTACACCTTC	CASSLWQGARGYTF
medium-sized	TRBJ2-5	TRBV29-1	.	TGCAGCGTTGTGGACTCCTCGCGCCAAGAGACCCAGTACTTC	CSVVDSSRQETQYF
many	TRBJ1-3	TRBV15	.	TGTGCCACCAGCAGAAGGGGGTCTGGAAACACCATATATTTT	CATSRRGSGNTIYF
.	TRBJ2-5	TRBV20-1	.	TGCAGTGCTAGTCTGGGGGCCGACTACCAAGAGACCCAGTACTTC	CSASLGADYQETQYF
.	TRBJ2-7	TRBV2	.	TGTGTCAGCAGAGGGGGGGATCTCTCCTACGAGCAGTACTTC	CVSRGGDLSYEQYF
.	TRBJ2-5	TRBV10-3	TRBD1	TGTGCCATCACTCCGGACAGGGGCCAAGAGACCCAGTACTTC	CAITPDRGQETQYF
many	TRBJ2-6	TRBV29-1	.	TGCAGCGTTGAGTTTCGGGGCCCTGGGGCCAACGTCCTGACTTTC	CSVEFRGPGANVLTF
few	TRBJ2-3	TRBV7-6	.	TGTGCCAGCAGCCGATTCAGGGGCACAGATACGCAGTATTTT	CASSRFRGTDTQYF
.	TRBJ1-1	TRBV9	.	TGTGCCAGCAGCGTAGCGGGGGGGGACACTGAAGCTTTCTTT	CASSVAGGDTEAFF
many	TRBJ1-4	TRBV12-3/TRBV12-4	TRBD1	TGTGCCAGCACGCAGGGGGTAGGAGGTGAAAAACTGTTTTTT	CASTQGVGGEKLFF
many	TRBJ1-1	TRBV10-3	.	TGTGCCATCAGTGAGTCGTCAGGGTCCAAAGCTTTCTTT	CAISESSGSKAFF
.	TRBJ1-2	TRBV10-2	.	TGCGCCAGCAGTTGTGAGGGGCGATACTATGGCTACACCTTC	CASSCEGRYYGYTF
many	TRBJ1-6	TRBV5-1	TRBD1	TGCGCCAGCAGCGGCGACAGGGAACGGGGTTCACCCCTCCACTTT	CASSGDRERGSPLHF
.	TRBJ2-7	TRBV15	.	TGTGCCACCAGCAGGGCAGGGGGAGGTGCTTTCTACGAGCAGTACTTC	CATSRAGGGAFYEQYF
many	TRBJ2-7	TRBV28	TRBD1	TGTGCCAGCAGTCCCCGGGGGACAGGGGTCTCCTACGAGCAGTACTTC	CASSPRGTGVSYEQYF
.	TRBJ2-6	TRBV6-6	.	TGTGCCAGCAGTTACACCTCTGGGGCCAACGTCCTGACTTTC	CASSYTSGANVLTF
once	TRBJ1-3	TRBV7-9	.	TGTGCCAGCAGCTTGAGAGAAAGCAACTCTGGAAACACCATATATTTT	CASSLRESNSGNTIYF
many	TRBJ1-2	TRBV5-8	.	TGTGCCAGCAGCTTGGAGGGGTTAGGCGGCTATGGCTACACCTTC	CASSLEGLGGYGYTF
few	TRBJ1-1	TRBV7-9	.	TGTGCCAGCAGCTTAGACGGGGGCGGTAATGAAGCTTTCTTT	CASSLDGGGNEAFF
.	TRBJ2-7	TRBV7-9	TRBD2	TGTGCCAGCAGCTTACGGCGACTAGCGCGATCCTACGAGCAGTACTTC	CASSLRRLARSYEQYF
many	TRBJ1-2	TRBV29-1	TRBD1	TGCAGCGCTCCGTCGACAGGGTATTTTGGCTACACCTTC	CSAPSTGYFGYTF
many	TRBJ1-1	TRBV7-9	.	TGTGCCAGCAGTTCTACATCCGACACAACCCCAGACACTGAAGCTTTCTTT	CASSSTSDTTPDTEAFF
many	TRBJ1-1	TRBV6-5	TRBD1	TGTGCCAGCAGTTACGCAGGGGGCGAGGACACTGAAGCTTTCTTT	CASSYAGGEDTEAFF
many	TRBJ1-2	TRBV6-5	.	TGTGCCAGCAGTCACCGCCGACAGGCTACTAACTATGGCTACACCTTC	CASSHRRQATNYGYTF
few	TRBJ2-3	TRBV10-3	TRBD2	TGTGCCATCGGGACTAGCGCCACAGATACGCAGTATTTT	CAIGTSATDTQYF
many	TRBJ1-2	TRBV7-8	.	TGTGCCAGCAGCTTAAATACAGCCTATGGCTACACCTTC	CASSLNTAYGYTF
many	TRBJ1-2	TRBV7-2	.	TGTGCCAGCAGCTTTCCGTCGGGAGGCTACACCTTC	CASSFPSGGYTF
few	TRBJ1-2	TRBV19	.	TGTGCCAGTAGCACGTCGGCAGGTGGCTACACCTTC	CASSTSAGGYTF
.	TRBJ2-7	TRBV29-1	TRBD2	TGCAGCGTTGAAACTAGCGGGATCTCCTACGAGCAGTACTTC	CSVETSGISYEQYF
many	TRBJ2-7	TRBV29-1	TRBD1	TGCAGCGTGACTGACGGGACAGGGTACGAGCAGTACTTC	CSVTDGTGYEQYF
.	TRBJ2-7	TRBV25-1	.	TGTGCCAGCAGTGCTAGTACGTGGGTAAGGTTCAACGAGCAGTACTTC	CASSASTWVRFNEQYF
few	TRBJ2-2	TRBV7-3	TRBD1	TGTGCCAGCAGCCAGACAGGGGGCCTCGGGGAGCTGTTTTTT	CASSQTGGLGELFF